This T cell receptor (beta chain) was recovered during a study of monozygotic twins with inflammatory bowel disease. Using the 5' RACE reads, TCRdb records one entry per CDR3 protein without DNA. Its listing shows around 200,000 distinct CDR3 sequences. The CDR3 loop spans 11 amino acids. The origin of this receptor is a human donor with ulcerative colitis or Crohn's disease, or a healthy co-twin of an affected twin (not recorded which). Material: blood. V and J are TRBV12-3 or TRBV12-4 and TRBJ1-1; the D call of TRBD1 rests on TCRdb alone, since no DNA is present to check it. The CDR3 here is CASTRDTEAFF.